This is a list of T cell receptor beta chains from one sample in a study of T cells in lung cancer brain metastases. TCRdb's copy holds only in-frame clones and misses some; the assay was immunoSEQ multiplex PCR. Of approximately 3,000 clones listed, roughly nine tenths are singletons. Sequencing was performed on tumor tissue from the primary lung tumor. The receptor set was obtained from an older man with non-small cell lung cancer. Each CDR3 is given with its conserved first and last residue. The D gene is left open where the match is weak. Expanded clones are given a class, and other clones once, few, many or no size at all.

>-|TRBJ2-5|-|TRBV5-6
CASSLAAGRKTQYF
TGTGCCAGTAGCTTGGCGGCAGGGCGAAAGACCCAGTACTTC
>-|TRBJ2-7|TRBD1|TRBV7-6
CASSGETGAEQYF
TGTGCCAGCAGCGGAGAAACAGGGGCCGAGCAGTACTTC
>once|TRBJ1-2|-|TRBV12-5
CASVPDDNYGYTF
TGTGCTAGTGTCCCGGACGATAACTATGGCTACACCTTC
>-|TRBJ1-3|TRBD1|TRBV19
CASSTPGQGPGNTIYF
TGTGCCAGTAGTACCCCGGGACAGGGACCTGGAAACACCATATATTTT
>-|TRBJ2-1|TRBD2|TRBV5-1
CASSLAVAGGILSYNEQFF
TGCGCCAGCAGCTTGGCAGTAGCGGGGGGCATCCTATCCTACAATGAGCAGTTCTTC
>-|TRBJ2-1|-|TRBV7-6
CASSLLGTSRDNEQFF
TGTGCCAGCAGCTTATTGGGGACTTCACGTGACAATGAGCAGTTCTTC
>-|TRBJ1-5|-|TRBV28
CASSFGGVGNQPQHF
TGTGCCAGCAGTTTTGGGGGAGTCGGCAATCAGCCCCAGCATTTT
>-|TRBJ1-4|-|TRBV29-1
CSGTVGEKLFF
TGCAGCGGGACAGTAGGAGAAAAACTGTTTTTT
>-|TRBJ1-2|-|TRBV7-9
CASSLEGRAYGYTF
TGTGCCAGCAGCTTAGAAGGCAGGGCTTATGGCTACACCTTC
>once|TRBJ1-5|TRBD1|TRBV12-5
CASGWGTGGSNQPQHF
TGTGCTAGTGGTTGGGGGACAGGGGGAAGCAATCAGCCCCAGCATTTT
>-|TRBJ2-7|TRBD1|TRBV6-1
CASSAPGTGRLEQYF
TGTGCCAGCAGTGCCCCTGGGACAGGCCGTTTGGAGCAGTACTTC
>-|TRBJ1-3|TRBD1|TRBV27
CASSLRGTGFGNTIYF
TGTGCCAGCAGTCTTCGAGGGACAGGGTTTGGAAACACCATATATTTT
>-|TRBJ2-5|-|TRBV19
CASSIVGGYQETQYF
TGTGCCAGTAGTATAGTAGGGGGGTACCAAGAGACCCAGTACTTC
>-|TRBJ2-7|-|TRBV15
CATSRDSASQGYEQYF
TGTGCCACCAGCAGAGATTCGGCTAGCCAGGGCTACGAGCAGTACTTC
>-|TRBJ1-3|-|TRBV29-1
CSVEQSGGNTIYF
TGCAGCGTTGAACAGTCTGGCGGAAACACCATATATTTT
>-|TRBJ1-1|-|TRBV7-9
CASSLVGTGAFF
TGTGCCAGCAGCTTAGTTGGGACGGGGGCTTTCTTT
>-|TRBJ1-2|TRBD1|TRBV9
CASSQDRGTYGYTF
TGTGCCAGCAGCCAAGACAGGGGGACCTATGGCTACACCTTC
>-|TRBJ2-7|-|TRBV20-1
CSAQKSNEQYF
TGCAGTGCCCAGAAGTCTAACGAGCAGTACTTC
>-|TRBJ1-5|-|TRBV19
CATSDGYSNQPQHF
TGTGCCACATCGGACGGATATAGCAATCAGCCCCAGCATTTT
>-|TRBJ1-1|-|TRBV9
CASSVDPAGVAFF
TGTGCCAGCAGCGTAGACCCTGCCGGGGTAGCTTTCTTT
>once|TRBJ1-4|-|TRBV7-8
CASSLGGGSNEKLFF
TGTGCCAGCAGCTTAGGGGGGGGATCTAATGAAAAACTGTTTTTT
>-|TRBJ2-7|TRBD1|TRBV15
CATSRIRDSTYEQYF
TGTGCCACCAGCAGAATCCGGGACAGCACCTACGAGCAGTACTTC
>-|TRBJ1-1|-|TRBV19
CASSIRRTPMNTEAFF
TGTGCCAGTAGTATAAGACGGACACCTATGAACACTGAAGCTTTCTTT
>-|TRBJ2-2|-|TRBV19
CASSIDGAGSATGELFF
TGTGCCAGTAGTATAGATGGGGCCGGGAGCGCCACCGGGGAGCTGTTTTTT
>-|TRBJ1-1|-|TRBV5-5
CASRQQGKAEAFF
TGTGCCAGCAGACAACAGGGTAAGGCTGAAGCTTTCTTT
>once|TRBJ2-5|-|TRBV5-4
CASSLLRQETQYF
TGTGCCAGCAGCTTATTACGACAAGAGACCCAGTACTTC
>-|TRBJ2-3|-|TRBV7-8
CASSLGGRSTDTQYF
TGTGCCAGCAGCTTAGGGGGGCGGAGCACAGATACGCAGTATTTT
>-|TRBJ2-5|-|TRBV7-8
CASSKRPPGLTSQETQYF
TGTGCCAGCAGCAAGAGACCTCCGGGACTCACATCTCAAGAGACCCAGTACTTC
>-|TRBJ2-5|-|TRBV11-2
CASSLAIRATILETQYF
TGTGCCAGCAGCTTGGCTATTCGGGCCACGATATTGGAGACCCAGTACTTC
>-|TRBJ2-7|-|TRBV18
CASSPPGGGAPEQYF
TGTGCCAGCTCACCACCGGGAGGCGGGGCCCCCGAGCAGTACTTC
>-|TRBJ1-5|-|TRBV7-9
CASSLDGQEYQPQHF
TGTGCCAGCAGCTTAGACGGCCAAGAGTATCAGCCCCAGCATTTT
>-|TRBJ1-1|TRBD1|TRBV29-1
CSVAPTGTGREAFF
TGCAGCGTTGCACCAACCGGGACAGGGCGTGAAGCTTTCTTT
>-|TRBJ2-1|-|TRBV9
CASSVGPNPDNEQFF
TGTGCCAGCAGCGTAGGACCGAACCCCGACAATGAGCAGTTCTTC
>-|TRBJ2-1|-|TRBV5-1
CASSPNWGEQFF
TGCGCCAGCAGCCCTAATTGGGGTGAGCAGTTCTTC
>-|TRBJ1-3|-|TRBV5-4
CASSFIGPAGNTIYF
TGTGCCAGCAGCTTTATCGGACCCGCTGGAAACACCATATATTTT
>-|TRBJ1-4|TRBD1|TRBV5-1
CASSPRQGALDEKLFF
TGCGCCAGCAGCCCGAGACAGGGGGCGTTGGATGAAAAACTGTTTTTT
>once|TRBJ2-7|-|TRBV7-6
CASSPGQAGDEQYF
TGTGCCAGCAGCCCAGGACAGGCGGGGGACGAGCAGTACTTC
>-|TRBJ2-2|TRBD2|TRBV4-1
CASSQQTSGRTGELFF
TGCGCCAGCAGCCAGCAGACTAGCGGGAGAACCGGGGAGCTGTTTTTT
>few|TRBJ1-2|TRBD1|TRBV7-8
CASSLGQGWYGYTF
TGTGCCAGCAGCTTAGGACAGGGATGGTACGGCTACACCTTC
>-|TRBJ2-1|TRBD2|TRBV9
CASSPRGIAGGGNEQFF
TGTGCCAGCAGCCCCCGGGGGATAGCGGGGGGTGGCAATGAGCAGTTCTTC
>-|TRBJ1-6|-|TRBV27
CASSLSAPPWGEISYNSPLHF
TGTGCCAGCAGTTTATCGGCCCCCCCATGGGGTGAGATATCCTATAATTCACCCCTCCACTTT
>-|TRBJ2-3|-|TRBV2
CASSDRDWDDTQYF
TGTGCCAGCAGCGATAGGGATTGGGACGATACGCAGTATTTT
>-|TRBJ2-7|TRBD1|TRBV5-1
CASRVGTGLYEQYF
TGCGCCAGCAGGGTGGGGACAGGGCTCTACGAGCAGTACTTC
>few|TRBJ1-5|-|TRBV30
CAWSEWQNQPQHF
TGTGCCTGGAGTGAGTGGCAAAATCAGCCCCAGCATTTT
>-|TRBJ2-3|-|TRBV29-1
CSVAEGDTQYF
TGCAGCGTTGCCGAGGGGGATACGCAGTATTTT
>-|TRBJ2-7|TRBD1|TRBV20-1
CSAGTGGEQYF
TGCAGTGCGGGGACAGGGGGCGAGCAGTACTTC
>-|TRBJ2-3|-|TRBV19
CASTMGDTDTQYF
TGTGCCAGTACGATGGGGGACACAGATACGCAGTATTTT
>-|TRBJ1-2|TRBD1|TRBV4-1
CASSEQGTYGYTF
TGCGCCAGCAGCGAACAGGGGACCTATGGCTACACCTTC
>-|TRBJ2-1|-|TRBV5-4
CASSPIWGRESNEQFF
TGTGCCAGCAGCCCCATTTGGGGGCGGGAGTCTAATGAGCAGTTCTTC
>-|TRBJ2-4|TRBD2|TRBV18
CASSTTMGLVKNIQYF
TGTGCCAGCTCAACCACCATGGGACTAGTCAAAAACATTCAGTACTTC
>-|TRBJ1-4|-|TRBV6-6
CASSYLTENEKLFF
TGTGCCAGCAGTTACCTTACGGAAAATGAAAAACTGTTTTTT
>once|TRBJ2-2|TRBD2|TRBV5-8
CASSLGLAGETGELFF
TGTGCCAGCAGCTTAGGACTAGCGGGGGAGACCGGGGAGCTGTTTTTT
>-|TRBJ1-1|-|TRBV6-6
CASRPWTENTEAFF
TGTGCCAGCAGACCTTGGACAGAGAACACTGAAGCTTTCTTT